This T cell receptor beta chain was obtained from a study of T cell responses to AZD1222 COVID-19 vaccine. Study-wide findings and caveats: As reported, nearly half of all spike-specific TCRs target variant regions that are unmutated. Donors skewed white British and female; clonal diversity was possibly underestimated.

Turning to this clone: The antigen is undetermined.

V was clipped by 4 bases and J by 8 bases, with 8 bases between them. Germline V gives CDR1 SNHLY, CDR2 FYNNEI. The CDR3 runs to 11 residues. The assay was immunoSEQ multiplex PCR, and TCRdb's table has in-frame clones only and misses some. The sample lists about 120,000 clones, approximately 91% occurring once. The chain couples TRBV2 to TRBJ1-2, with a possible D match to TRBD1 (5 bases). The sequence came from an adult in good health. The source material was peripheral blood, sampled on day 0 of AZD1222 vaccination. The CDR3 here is CASSVGGGYTF. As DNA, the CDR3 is TGTGCCAGCAGTGTTGGGGGAGGCTACACCTTC.